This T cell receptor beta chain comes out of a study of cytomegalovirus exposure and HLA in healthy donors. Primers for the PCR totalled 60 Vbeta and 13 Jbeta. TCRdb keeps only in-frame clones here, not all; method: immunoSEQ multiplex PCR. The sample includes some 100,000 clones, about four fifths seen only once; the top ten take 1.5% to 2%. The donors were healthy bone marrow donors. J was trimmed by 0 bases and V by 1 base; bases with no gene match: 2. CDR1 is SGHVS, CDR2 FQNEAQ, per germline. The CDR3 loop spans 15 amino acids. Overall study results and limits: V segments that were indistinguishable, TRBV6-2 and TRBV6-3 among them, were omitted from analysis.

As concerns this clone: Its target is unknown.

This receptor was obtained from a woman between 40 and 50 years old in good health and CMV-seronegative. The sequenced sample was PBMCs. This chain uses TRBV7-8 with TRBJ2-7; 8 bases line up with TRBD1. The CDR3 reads CASSLGTGGSYEQYF. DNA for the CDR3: TGTGCCAGCAGCTTAGGAACAGGGGGCTCCTACGAGCAGTACTTC.